This T cell receptor (beta chain) was profiled in a study of shared clonotypes between healthy human individuals. On the study more broadly: Donors were a couple of women and a few men aged 18 to 49.

Terminally differentiated effector memory CD45RA+ cells were excluded from the naive CD8 cells, which were CD45RO-negative and positively selected for CCR7. It was at deep level that the assay was run. Clones were sequenced by immunoSEQ multiplex PCR, and TCRdb holds only the in-frame ones, with some missing. The sample records more than 2 million clones, about 95% being singletons. The TCR comes from a man younger than 30 in good health. The sample comprised naive CD8+ T cells sorted from blood.

CDR3 sequence reads: CASSGETVMDEQFF. The CDR3 DNA follows: TGCGCCAGCAGCGGTGAGACGGTCATGGATGAGCAGTTCTTC. The genes are TRBV5-1 and TRBJ2-1; D is uncertain. The ends were cut back, 4 bases at V and 8 bases at J, with 16 bases in the middle. The CDR3 is made up of 14 amino acids. Germline V gene data show CDR1 as SGHRS and CDR2 as YFSETQ.